This T cell receptor (beta chain) was sequenced for a study of human T cells and chemical hapten exposure. Background on the study: Patients got weekly scalp diphenylcyclopropenone doses over the roughly 22-week study.

Time point reported: patch test 1, 2 weeks after DPC sensitization. Treatment here: therapeutic diphenylcyclopropenone sensitization with weekly scalp DPC. V lost 5 bases and J 9 bases, leaving 11 bases between the germline ends. The germline V gene encodes CDR1 SGHTA and CDR2 FQGTGA. This CDR3 comprises 12 residues. TCRdb used MiXCR to reprocess the RACE reads, holding one entry per CDR3 protein. The data contain tens of thousands of distinct CDR3 sequences, about 8% of them singletons. The clonotype was recovered from a woman aged 25 to 39 with alopecia areata. Some clones in this sample may be carry-over from other donors' samples. The gene calls are TRBV7-3 and TRBJ2-1; the D is unclear. The starting material was whole blood, obtained in connection with sensitization to the hapten diphenylcyclopropenone (DPC). The CDR3 nucleotides read TGTGCCAGCAGCCCATATGGAGTTGAGCAGTTCTTC. It is translated as CASSPYGVEQFF.